A single T cell receptor beta chain is shown here with its context. The sample comes from a study of T cells expressing NK-cell markers. From the 5' RACE reads, TCRdb lists one entry per CDR3 protein and no DNA. This listing includes some 150,000 distinct CDR3 sequences. This CDR3 comprises 12 residues. The clonotype comes from a man aged 18 to 30 in good health. The sequenced material came from blood T cells: a sorted CD56 or NKG2C T cell subset, CD4+ or CD8+ T cells, or bulk PBMC T cells (not recorded which). The rearrangement uses TRBV12-3 or TRBV12-4 and TRBJ2-2. CDR3 sequence: CASSKDPGELFF.